This T cell receptor (beta chain) emerged from a study of OX40 agonist ivuxolimab in advanced cancers. Trimming cost V 1 base and J 1 base, with 8 bases left between them. CDR1 and CDR2 from the germline V gene are SGHNT and YYREEE (reference sequence). The CDR3 extends over 14 amino acids. Using immunoSEQ multiplex PCR, the repertoire was profiled, and TCRdb retains in-frame clones only, with some absent. The table shows around 71,000 clones, with around 82% occurring only once. The chain has TRBV5-4 and TRBJ1-1, with D possibly TRBD1 on 6 matching bases. Sequencing was performed on CD4+ or CD8+ T cells sorted from blood, taken in a trial of the OX40 agonist ivuxolimab. The TCR was taken from an adult with an advanced solid tumor such as melanoma, head and neck, liver or kidney cancer. In DNA form, the CDR3 reads TGTGCCAGCAGCTTGACAGGGCCGAACACTGAAGCTTTCTTT. Protein sequence: CASSLTGPNTEAFF.